There are a few counts of the clone carrying this TCR beta chain. The antigen is unknown. The sample originates from a study of regulatory and conventional T cells in RAG deficiency. Study findings and constraints: Omenn patients showed >90% Treg-Tconv overlap and shorter CDR3 lengths. Control T-cell subsets had markedly higher Shannon entropy and lower Simpson indices than RAG-deficient patients.

Using immunoSEQ multiplex PCR, the repertoire was profiled, and TCRdb retains in-frame clones only, with some absent. The sample has 30,000 to 40,000 clones, approximately 89% seen once; the top ten hold 12% to 15%. The same specimen was also included in a second study, on regulatory T cells. As that report states: The primer mix had 52 TRBV and 13 TRBJ primers.

The clonotype was recovered from a human donor in good health. The sample comprised CD8+ T cells sorted from blood.

The CDR3 region is CASRQGSTEAFF. The DNA of the CDR3 is TGTGCCAGTCGACAGGGGAGCACTGAAGCTTTCTTT. The V gene is TRBV19, the J gene TRBJ1-1; TRBD1 agrees at 8 bases. From germline, CDR1 is LNHDA and CDR2 SQIVND (reference sequence). V trimming: 8 bases; J trimming: 4 bases; junction bases outside the gene matches: 3. This CDR3 contains 12 residues.